The clone carrying this T cell receptor (beta chain) occurred a few times. The antigen remains undetermined. Germline CDR1 is MDHEN and CDR2 is SYDVKM. The CDR3 consists of 12 residues. With 9 bases removed from V and 5 bases from J, the gap between germline ends came to 14 bases. The record originates from a study of cytomegalovirus exposure and HLA in healthy donors. Points from the study as a whole: Donors were assumed by presence/absence analyses to have roughly uniform sequencing depth. Rare sequences made up most TCRs, while some public TCRs were found in many donors. Sequencing likely generated an artifact that appeared as a cluster of highly shared sequence variants.

The donors, nominally healthy at sampling, likely had unrecorded immune exposures. The primer mix had 60 Vbeta and 13 Jbeta primers. Sequencing was performed with immunoSEQ multiplex PCR; in TCRdb, only in-frame clones are kept and a portion is missing. Of roughly 200,000 clones in the sample, about 80% were seen once. V gene TRBV28 combines with J gene TRBJ2-7; tentative D call: TRBD1 (6 bases). This clonotype was obtained from a man aged 55 to 70 in good health and CMV-seronegative. Material for sequencing was PBMCs. This chain's CDR3 is CASQRGFDEQYF. The CDR3 DNA sequence: TGTGCCAGTCAGAGGGGGTTCGACGAGCAGTACTTC.